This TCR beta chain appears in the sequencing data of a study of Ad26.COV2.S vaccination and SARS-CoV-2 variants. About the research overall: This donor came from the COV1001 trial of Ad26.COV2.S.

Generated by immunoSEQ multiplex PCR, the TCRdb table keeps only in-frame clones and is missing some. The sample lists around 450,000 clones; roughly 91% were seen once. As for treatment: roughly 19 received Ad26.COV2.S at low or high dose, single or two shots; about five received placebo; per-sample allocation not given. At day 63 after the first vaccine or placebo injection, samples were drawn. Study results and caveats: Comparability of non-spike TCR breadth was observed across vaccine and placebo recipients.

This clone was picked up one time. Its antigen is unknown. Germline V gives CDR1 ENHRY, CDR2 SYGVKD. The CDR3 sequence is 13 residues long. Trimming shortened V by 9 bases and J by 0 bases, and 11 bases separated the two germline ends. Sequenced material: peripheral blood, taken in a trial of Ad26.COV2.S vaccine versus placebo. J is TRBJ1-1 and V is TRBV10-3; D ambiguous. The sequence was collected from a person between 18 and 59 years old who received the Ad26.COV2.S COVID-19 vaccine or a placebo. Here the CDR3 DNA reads TGTGCCATACAGCCTGCCATGAACACTGAAGCTTTCTTT. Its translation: CAIQPAMNTEAFF.